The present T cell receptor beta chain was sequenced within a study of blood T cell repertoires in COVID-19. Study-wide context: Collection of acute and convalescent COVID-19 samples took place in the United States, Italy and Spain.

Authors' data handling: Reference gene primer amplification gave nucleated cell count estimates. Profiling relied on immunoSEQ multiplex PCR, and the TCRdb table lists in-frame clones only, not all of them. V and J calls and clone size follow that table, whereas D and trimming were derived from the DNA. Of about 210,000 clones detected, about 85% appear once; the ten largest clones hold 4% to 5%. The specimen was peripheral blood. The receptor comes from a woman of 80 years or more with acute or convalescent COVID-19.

CDR3 coding DNA: TGTGCCAGCAGGCCCGGGACAGGGGCCTATGGCTACACCTTC. This gives the protein CASRPGTGAYGYTF. This chain joins TRBV6-6 and TRBJ1-2, with TRBD1 matching 10 bases. Germline trimming cut 6 bases from V and 4 bases from J; bases unmatched to any gene: 5. Germline assignment: CDR1 MNHNY and CDR2 SVGAGI (reference sequence). The CDR3 has 14 residues.